This T cell receptor beta chain was captured by sequencing in a study of blood T cell repertoires in COVID-19. For the study at large: Researchers got acute and convalescent COVID-19 samples from the United States, Italy and Spain. PBMCs, B-cell-depleted T cells, or T cells were the source of the cDNA or gDNA that made up the material.

Assay used: immunoSEQ multiplex PCR; TCRdb lists only in-frame clones, some missing. The table lists 200,000 to 250,000 clones, approximately 80% of them singletons. This CDR3 spans 17 amino acids. The trim removed 5 bases at V and 9 bases at J, leaving 13 bases unmatched. The V gene's germline CDR1 is SEHNR and CDR2 FQNEAQ (reference sequence). This receptor was taken from a human donor in a cohort sampled during active COVID-19. The source material was peripheral blood. The chain combines TRBV7-9 with TRBJ2-4; 13 nucleotides align to TRBD2. The CDR3 region is CASSLHPGLAGPGIQYF. DNA for the CDR3: TGTGCCAGCAGCCTACACCCGGGACTAGCGGGACCTGGCATTCAGTACTTC.